These T cell receptor beta chains were read from a single sample in a study of T-cell memory formation after mild COVID-19. Using its own MiXCR run on the 5' RACE reads, TCRdb lists one record per CDR3 protein. Of 40,000 to 45,000 distinct CDR3 sequences listed, approximately 6.8% were seen once; the top ten hold about 1.5%. Sequencing input: PBMCs or a T cell subset sorted from them (not recorded which). Receptor source: a man younger than 30 who had mild COVID-19 (a few samples of this study predate the infection). Cell type and time point are not known. CDR3s include the opening cysteine and the closing phenylalanine or tryptophan. The order of the fields is D gene, clone size, V gene, J gene, CDR3 length, CDR3 protein, CDR3 DNA. D genes are given only for firm matches. Size is stated for part of the rows, as once, few or many counts, or as a class when the clone is expanded.

>-|many|TRBV9|TRBJ1-1|16
CASSVVYRRFRTEAFF
TGTGCCAGCAGCGTAGTCTATCGCCGGTTTCGCACTGAAGCTTTCTTT
>-|-|TRBV27|TRBJ2-3|13
CASSFSRGNTQYF
TGTGCCAGCAGTTTCAGCCGGGGGAATACGCAGTATTTT
>-|-|TRBV7-9|TRBJ2-5|13
CASSKRDEETQYF
TGTGCCAGCAGCAAAAGGGACGAGGAGACCCAGTACTTC
>-|few|TRBV7-2|TRBJ1-6|14
CASSPDRGYSPLHF
TGTGCCAGCAGCCCTGACAGAGGTTATTCACCCCTCCACTTT
>-|few|TRBV20-1|TRBJ2-1|14
CSAPDRSGNNEQFF
TGCAGTGCCCCAGATCGCAGCGGTAACAATGAGCAGTTCTTC
>TRBD2|-|TRBV5-1|TRBJ2-3|15
CASSLGGTSPDTQYF
TGCGCCAGCAGCTTGGGCGGGACTAGCCCAGATACGCAGTATTTT
>TRBD2|-|TRBV5-1|TRBJ2-1|17
CASRPGTSGPSYNEQFF
TGCGCCAGCAGACCTGGGACTAGCGGGCCCTCCTACAATGAGCAGTTCTTC
>-|-|TRBV5-5|TRBJ1-2|13
CASSFGGDYGYTF
TGTGCCAGCAGCTTCGGGGGGGACTATGGCTACACCTTC
>-|-|TRBV4-1|TRBJ1-4|17
CASSQPEGGRFSEKLFF
TGCGCCAGCAGCCAACCGGAGGGAGGGCGTTTTAGTGAAAAACTGTTTTTT
>TRBD1|-|TRBV7-2|TRBJ1-1|14
CASSLWDSYTEAFF
TGTGCCAGCAGCCTATGGGACAGCTACACTGAAGCTTTCTTT
>-|many|TRBV20-1|TRBJ2-1|16
CSATQGTALSYNEQFF
TGCAGTGCTACGCAAGGGACGGCTCTCTCCTACAATGAGCAGTTCTTC
>TRBD2|many|TRBV7-8|TRBJ2-3|16
CASSPLAGGSTDTQYF
TGTGCCAGCAGCCCCCTAGCGGGGGGAAGCACAGATACGCAGTATTTT
>-|many|TRBV5-6|TRBJ1-1|16
CASSPWPAGQTFEAFF
TGTGCCAGCAGCCCTTGGCCGGCAGGGCAGACTTTCGAAGCTTTCTTT
>TRBD2|-|TRBV3-1|TRBJ2-1|16
CASSHPLAGGFYEQFF
TGTGCCAGCAGCCACCCACTAGCGGGGGGGTTCTATGAGCAGTTCTTC
>-|-|TRBV9|TRBJ2-5|12
CASGGDQETQYF
TGTGCCAGTGGAGGGGATCAAGAGACCCAGTACTTC
>-|-|TRBV28|TRBJ2-5|14
CASSFSGRQETQYF
TGTGCCAGCAGTTTCAGTGGAAGACAAGAGACCCAGTACTTC
>-|-|TRBV7-9|TRBJ1-1|13
CASSPGIVAEAFF
TGTGCCAGCAGCCCCGGGATAGTCGCTGAAGCTTTCTTT
>TRBD2|few|TRBV6-2/TRBV6-3|TRBJ2-1|16
CASSRYIAGGPNEQFF
TGTGCCAGCAGCCGATATATAGCGGGGGGGCCGAATGAGCAGTTCTTC
>-|many|TRBV7-2|TRBJ1-1|12
CASSSTGNEAFF
TGTGCCAGCAGCTCTACAGGGAATGAAGCTTTCTTT
>TRBD2|few|TRBV12-3/TRBV12-4|TRBJ2-1|15
CASSLRTSGGDEQFF
TGTGCCAGCAGTTTAAGGACTAGCGGGGGGGATGAGCAGTTCTTC
>TRBD1|medium-sized|TRBV4-1|TRBJ2-3|15
CASSQEGQATDTQYF
TGCGCCAGCAGCCAAGAGGGACAGGCTACAGATACGCAGTATTTT
>-|many|TRBV20-1|TRBJ2-6|16
CSARDHGQAGANVLTF
TGCAGTGCTAGAGATCACGGGCAGGCTGGGGCCAACGTCCTGACTTTC
>-|-|TRBV2|TRBJ1-2|14
CASSEAARQYGYTF
TGTGCCAGCAGTGAAGCGGCCAGGCAGTATGGCTACACCTTC
>-|many|TRBV7-9|TRBJ1-1|14
CASSPGQENTEAFF
TGTGCCAGCAGCCCCGGGCAAGAGAACACTGAAGCTTTCTTT
>-|-|TRBV6-5|TRBJ1-1|14
CASSSIGRNTEAFF
TGTGCCAGCAGTTCGATAGGGAGGAACACTGAAGCTTTCTTT
>-|-|TRBV6-5|TRBJ2-6|17
CASSLGPRRSGANVLTF
TGTGCCAGCAGTCTGGGGCCCCGAAGGTCTGGGGCCAACGTCCTGACTTTC
>-|-|TRBV7-2|TRBJ2-5|15
CASSLQAGRVETQYF
TGTGCCAGCAGCTTGCAGGCCGGGCGGGTTGAGACCCAGTACTTC
>TRBD1|many|TRBV7-2|TRBJ2-2|14
CASAKGAGTGELFF
TGTGCCAGCGCCAAGGGGGCCGGCACCGGGGAGCTGTTTTTT
>TRBD2|few|TRBV12-3/TRBV12-4|TRBJ2-3|15
CASSFSAGAEDTQYF
TGTGCCAGCAGTTTTTCAGCGGGGGCCGAAGATACGCAGTATTTT
>-|-|TRBV12-3/TRBV12-4|TRBJ2-5|12
CASSERRETQYF
TGTGCCAGCAGTGAAAGGCGAGAGACCCAGTACTTC
>-|-|TRBV12-3/TRBV12-4|TRBJ1-2|13
CASSLRGNYGYTF
TGTGCCAGCAGTTTACGGGGGAACTATGGCTACACCTTC
>-|-|TRBV7-2|TRBJ1-2|13
CASISPGGRGYTF
TGTGCCAGCATATCCCCCGGGGGAAGAGGCTACACCTTC
>TRBD2|many|TRBV6-5|TRBJ2-7|16
CASSLLPGRGSGEQYF
TGTGCCAGCAGTCTCCTCCCAGGGAGGGGTTCAGGCGAGCAGTACTTC
>-|-|TRBV20-1|TRBJ1-1|13
CSASQTAGTEAFF
TGCAGTGCTAGTCAAACCGCGGGTACTGAAGCTTTCTTT
>-|few|TRBV20-1|TRBJ2-7|12
CSARDRSYEQYF
TGCAGTGCTAGAGACAGATCCTACGAGCAGTACTTC
>-|-|TRBV6-5|TRBJ1-6|13
CASSHRIDSPLHF
TGTGCCAGCAGTCACCGTATAGATTCACCCCTCCACTTT
>-|few|TRBV9|TRBJ2-2|14
CASSVGMVSGELFF
TGTGCCAGCAGCGTAGGCATGGTTTCCGGGGAGCTGTTTTTT
>-|-|TRBV7-3|TRBJ2-3|15
CASSPPGGTTDTQYF
TGTGCCAGCAGCCCCCCGGGTGGCACAACAGATACGCAGTATTTT
>-|few|TRBV5-1|TRBJ2-3|16
CASSLAALPSADTQYF
TGCGCCAGCAGCTTGGCTGCCCTGCCCTCGGCAGATACGCAGTATTTT
>-|few|TRBV5-6|TRBJ2-2|13
CASSLERDGELFF
TGTGCCAGCAGCTTGGAAAGGGACGGGGAGCTGTTTTTT
>TRBD1|-|TRBV29-1|TRBJ2-1|13
CSGAGTGGGEQFF
TGCAGCGGCGCCGGGACAGGGGGCGGTGAGCAGTTCTTC
>-|few|TRBV7-3|TRBJ2-3|15
CASSLEAGATDTQYF
TGTGCCAGCAGCTTAGAGGCGGGGGCCACAGATACGCAGTATTTT
>TRBD1|few|TRBV20-1|TRBJ1-2|15
CSAPDRGRRIRGYTF
TGCAGTGCTCCGGACAGGGGGCGAAGGATCCGAGGCTACACCTTC
>TRBD2|few|TRBV19|TRBJ2-1|16
CASSSPGGSSYNEQFF
TGTGCCAGTAGTAGCCCCGGGGGGTCCTCCTACAATGAGCAGTTCTTC
>-|-|TRBV3-1|TRBJ1-4|15
CASSPRDGATLGLFF
TGTGCCAGCAGCCCCCGGGACGGAGCAACTTTAGGGCTGTTTTTT
>TRBD2|medium-sized|TRBV20-1|TRBJ2-1|15
CSARDQSGGANEQFF
TGCAGTGCTAGAGATCAGAGCGGGGGGGCCAATGAGCAGTTCTTC
>-|-|TRBV29-1|TRBJ2-1|12
CSVAPNGNEQFF
TGCAGCGTTGCCCCAAATGGCAATGAGCAGTTCTTC
>-|many|TRBV7-2|TRBJ2-3|14
CASSPRGTTDTQYF
TGTGCCAGCAGCCCTCGGGGTACCACAGATACGCAGTATTTT
>-|-|TRBV12-3/TRBV12-4|TRBJ1-5|15
CASSPQVASNQPQHF
TGTGCCAGCAGTCCTCAGGTTGCCAGCAATCAGCCCCAGCATTTT
>-|few|TRBV19|TRBJ1-1|13
CASSIRGVTEAFF
TGTGCCAGTAGTATTAGAGGAGTCACTGAAGCTTTCTTT
>-|many|TRBV5-1|TRBJ1-1|13
CASSINANTEAFF
TGCGCCAGCAGCATCAATGCGAACACTGAAGCTTTCTTT
>TRBD1|-|TRBV4-2|TRBJ1-4|16
CASSHEQGARSEKLFF
TGTGCCAGCAGCCATGAACAGGGGGCGAGAAGTGAAAAACTGTTTTTT
>-|-|TRBV10-3|TRBJ2-2|14
CAISASTSTGELFF
TGTGCCATCAGTGCCAGCACATCCACCGGGGAGCTGTTTTTT
>-|-|TRBV3-1|TRBJ2-1|14
CASSPGQSFNEQFF
TGTGCCAGCAGCCCTGGACAGAGCTTCAATGAGCAGTTCTTC
>-|few|TRBV7-9|TRBJ2-2|12
CASSYGPGELFF
TGTGCCAGCAGCTACGGTCCCGGGGAGCTGTTTTTT
>-|-|TRBV16|TRBJ1-1|13
CASSKGQLTEAFF
TGTGCCAGCAGCAAGGGGCAGTTGACGGAAGCTTTCTTT
>-|few|TRBV4-3|TRBJ2-5|16
CASSQDRREAVETQYF
TGCGCCAGCAGCCAAGATAGGCGGGAAGCGGTGGAGACCCAGTACTTC